These 20 T cell receptor beta chains share one sample of origin, sequenced in a study of CD8 T cells in Susac syndrome. With random hexamers, reverse transcription was performed on about 0.45 to 1 ug of RNA. TCRdb fed the immunoSEQ multiplex PCR reads into MiXCR, producing one record per CDR3 protein. The sample records 85,000 to 130,000 distinct CDR3 sequences, roughly 95% being singletons. Material: CD8+ T cells from PBMCs. Receptor source: a human donor with Susac syndrome.

This sequence joins TRBV12-3 or TRBV12-4 and TRBJ2-1; D gene uncertain. This CDR3 is built from 13 residues. V was shortened by 3 bases and J by 6 bases, with 9 bases between the two germline ends. CDR3 sequence reads: CASSFSPGNEQFF. The CDR3 DNA sequence: TGTGCCAGCAGTTTTAGTCCGGGCAATGAGCAGTTCTTC.

The rearrangement links TRBV3-1 to TRBJ1-6; TRBD1 aligns across 8 bases. Germline-derived CDR1 and CDR2 are LGHDT and YNNKEL (reference sequence). The junction had 11 bases not matched to a gene; V was cut back by 0 bases and J by 10 bases. The CDR3 loop spans 17 amino acids. The CDR3 loop reads CASSQEGQGARGSPLHF. As DNA, the CDR3 is TGTGCCAGCAGCCAAGAAGGCCAGGGGGCGCGAGGCTCACCCCTCCACTTT.

The CDR3 region is CATSNRHNTDTQYF. CDR3 DNA sequence: TGTGCCACCAGCAACCGACACAACACAGATACGCAGTATTTT. This rearrangement joins TRBV15 to TRBJ2-3; the D is unclear. The germline V gene has CDR1 LNHNV and CDR2 YYDKDF (reference sequence). The CDR3 is 14 residues long. Deletions cut 4 bases from V and 2 bases from J, with 10 bases between.

The chain couples TRBV29-1 to TRBJ1-1, with D unclear. V was trimmed by 0 bases and J by 6 bases, leaving 8 bases between them. From germline, CDR1 is SQVTM and CDR2 ANQGSEA. This CDR3 comprises 12 residues. The CDR3 coding sequence is TGCAGCGTTGAAGAGCCTGGTGCTGAAGCTTTCTTT. Residues: CSVEEPGAEAFF.

This clonotype was seen a single time. The chain carries TRBV7-9 and TRBJ2-1; maybe TRBD2 (6 bases). The V and J ends lost 6 bases and 7 bases respectively, with 19 bases between them. There are 15 residues in the CDR3. Germline V gene lookup returns CDR1 SEHNR and CDR2 FQNEAQ (reference sequence). The CDR3 coding sequence is TGTGCCAGCAGATCAAGCGGCATGGAGGGGAATGAGCAGTTCTTC. It specifies CASRSSGMEGNEQFF.

This rearrangement joins TRBV27 to TRBJ2-7; no definite D call. Germline values: CDR1 MNHEY, CDR2 SMNVEV (reference sequence). The V and J ends lost 6 bases and 6 bases respectively, with 18 bases between them. The CDR3 is 14 residues long. The CDR3, as DNA: TGTGCCAGCAGCTCCTTGGACGGCGTTGGCGAGCAGTACTTC. Its translation is CASSSLDGVGEQYF.

The chain joins TRBV4-2 to TRBJ1-2, with D tentatively TRBD1 (6 bases). Deletions cut 0 bases from V and 5 bases from J, with 13 bases between. CDR1 and CDR2 from the germline V gene are LGHNA and YNFKEQ. This CDR3 has 15 residues. CDR3 sequence: CASSQDEGGRYGYTF. As DNA, the CDR3 is TGTGCCAGCAGCCAAGATGAGGGGGGGCGGTATGGCTACACCTTC.

The rearrangement joins TRBV29-1 to TRBJ2-7; D not resolved. V lost 6 bases and J 5 bases, leaving 14 bases between the germline ends. This CDR3 is built from 12 residues. Germline CDR1 and CDR2: SQVTM and ANQGSEA. The DNA for the CDR3 is TGCAGCGTCCTGACACCCGGTGACGAGCAGTACTTC. It translates to CSVLTPGDEQYF.

The chain recombines TRBV5-4 with TRBJ2-5; 9 positions agree with TRBD1. The V segment lost 3 bases and the J segment 5 bases; nucleotides outside the gene matches: 5. Germline V CDR1 and CDR2: SGHNT, YYREEE (reference sequence). The CDR3 is 14 amino acids. Here the CDR3 reads CASSYRTGEETQYF. The CDR3 region has the DNA TGTGCCAGCAGCTATCGGACAGGGGAGGAGACCCAGTACTTC.

The chain is built from TRBV9 and TRBJ2-6, with TRBD2 matching over 12 bases. J gave up 3 bases and V 4 bases, and 8 bases lay outside the gene matches. This CDR3 contains 18 residues. Germline lookup yields CDR1 SGDLS and CDR2 YYNGEE. The CDR3 DNA follows: TGTGCCAGCAGCCACCGGCTAGCGGGGGGGCGTGGGGCCAACGTCCTGACTTTC. It translates to CASSHRLAGGRGANVLTF.

CDR3 in amino acids: CSARDPYEQYF. CDR3 bases: TGCAGTGCTAGGGACCCCTACGAGCAGTACTTC. The chain carries TRBV20-1 and TRBJ2-7, with no clear D. Trimming took 3 bases from V and 2 from J, leaving 5 bases between them. The CDR3 spans 11 residues. Germline assignment: CDR1 DFQATT and CDR2 SNEGSKA (reference sequence).

The rearrangement joins TRBV5-4 to TRBJ2-5; no clear D gene. V was cut by 2 bases and J by 1 base, with 6 bases left in between. Germline CDR1 SGHNT, CDR2 YYREEE (reference sequence). The CDR3 runs to 13 residues. The CDR3 coding sequence is TGTGCCAGCAGCTTACAGAGCCAAGAGACCCAGTACTTC. This translates into CASSLQSQETQYF.

The chain is built from TRBV20-1 and TRBJ1-5, with a tentative D call TRBD1 (6 bases). V lost 5 bases and J 4 bases, leaving 12 bases between the germline ends. CDR1 is DFQATT and CDR2 is SNEGSKA in the germline V gene (reference sequence). The CDR3 totals 13 residues. The chain's CDR3 is CSAGTFGNQPQHF. CDR3 sequence (DNA): TGCAGTGCTGGGACATTTGGAAATCAGCCCCAGCATTTT.

The chain has TRBV7-2 and TRBJ2-1, with 9 bases matching TRBD2. Germline CDR1 and CDR2: SGHTA and FQGNSA. This CDR3 comprises 15 residues. Trimming cost V 2 bases and J 12 bases; bases outside gene matches: 11. The CDR3 DNA follows: TGTGCCAGCAGCTTACGGGCTAGCGGGGCGGTGTTGCAGTTCTTC. Amino acids: CASSLRASGAVLQFF.

This chain links TRBV7-2 with TRBJ1-1; D is possibly TRBD1 (5 bases). Germline CDR1 SGHTA, CDR2 FQGNSA. The CDR3 has 17 residues. The V end was cut by 4 bases, the J end by 0 bases, with 18 bases between. The DNA for the CDR3 is TGTGCCAGCAGCTCCCCTCCGGTGACAGTAATGAACACTGAAGCTTTCTTT. Its protein is CASSSPPVTVMNTEAFF.

The chain links TRBV20-1 to TRBJ1-5, with D perhaps matching TRBD1 (6 bases). Germline V gives CDR1 DFQATT, CDR2 SNEGSKA (reference sequence). The CDR3 sequence is 13 residues long. The V and J ends lost 0 bases and 7 bases respectively, with 10 bases between them. The CDR3 DNA follows: TGCAGTGCTAGAGATTCCAGGGGCCAGCCCCAGCATTTT. Its translation: CSARDSRGQPQHF.

The rearrangement uses TRBV10-3 and TRBJ2-2; D not certain. With 7 bases removed from V and 0 bases from J, the gap between germline ends came to 12 bases. Germline CDR1 and CDR2: ENHRY and SYGVKD. The CDR3 has 15 amino acids. The CDR3 loop is CAIKVGLSNTGELFF. Here the CDR3 DNA reads TGTGCCATCAAGGTGGGCCTCTCGAACACCGGGGAGCTGTTTTTT.

This sequence joins TRBV27 and TRBJ1-1; D is ambiguous. The V gene lost 6 bases and the J gene lost 1 base, with 9 bases spanning the gap. Germline-derived CDR1 and CDR2 are MNHEY and SMNVEV (reference sequence). The CDR3 extends over 13 amino acids. The CDR3 is CASRSVENTEAFF. In DNA, the CDR3 is TGTGCCAGCAGGTCCGTGGAGAACACTGAAGCTTTCTTT.

This clonotype came up once. The genes are TRBV2 and TRBJ1-6; TRBD1 aligns across 9 bases. Per the germline V gene, CDR1 is SNHLY and CDR2 is FYNNEI. The length of the CDR3 is 13 residues. J gave up 10 bases and V 11 bases, and 9 bases lay outside the gene matches. CDR3 in amino acids: CALTEGQGSPLHF. In nucleotides, the CDR3 is TGTGCCCTGACTGAGGGACAGGGCTCACCCCTCCACTTT.

The rearrangement links TRBV13 to TRBJ2-7; tentatively, D is TRBD2 (6 bases). This CDR3 is 16 amino acids long. The germline V and J ends were trimmed by 5 bases and 0 bases, with 17 bases remaining between them. Germline V gene sequence: CDR1 PRHDT, CDR2 FYEKMQ (reference sequence). CDR3 in amino acids: CASSRGTPGISYEQYF. The DNA for the CDR3 is TGTGCCAGCAGCCGCGGGACCCCAGGGATCTCCTACGAGCAGTACTTC.